The 8 T cell receptor beta chains below all came from one sample that was sequenced in a study of early T cells in non-severe SARS-CoV-2 infection. One entry per CDR3 protein results from TCRdb running MiXCR on the 5' RACE reads. This table has tens of thousands of distinct CDR3 sequences, 12% appearing once. The material sequenced was whole blood. The receptors were sampled from an adult who was a healthcare worker with PCR-confirmed SARS-CoV-2 infection or an uninfected control (not recorded which).

The chain recombines TRBV6-5 with TRBJ1-1; the D gene is possibly TRBD1 (5 bases). The V and J ends lost 2 bases and 6 bases respectively, with 22 bases between them. Germline assignment: CDR1 MNHEY and CDR2 SVGAGI. This CDR3 region has 17 residues. The CDR3 region has the DNA TGTGCCAGCAGTTACAATTCAGCGGCTGGGGCTAGGGCTGAAGCTTTCTTT. Its translation: CASSYNSAAGARAEAFF.

Concerning this clonotype itself: The germline gene is not matched at one end of the junction; a read error may be the cause. V and J are TRBV3-1 and TRBJ1-2; tentative D call: TRBD1 (5 bases). The germline CDR1 and CDR2 sequences are LGHDT and YNNKEL (reference sequence). CDR3 length equals 15 residues. The chain's CDR3 is CAISQPGRTGYGYTF. In DNA, the CDR3 is TGTGCCATCAGCCAACCAGGGAGGACGGGCTATGGCTACACCTTC. Together with reference TRBV3-1 and TRBJ1-2, the CDR3 gives the full variable domain: DTAVSQTPKYLVTQMGNDKSIKCEQNLGHDTMYWYKQDSKKFLKIMFSYNNKELIINETVPNRFSPKSPDKAHLNLHINSLELGDSAVYFCAISQPGRTGYGYTFGSGTRLTVV.

The chain employs TRBV7-9 and TRBJ1-1; no definite D call. The V and J ends lost 7 bases and 7 bases respectively, with 13 bases between them. Germline values: CDR1 SEHNR, CDR2 FQNEAQ (reference sequence). The CDR3 is 12 amino acids. For the CDR3, the DNA is TGTGCCAGCACCCCGGATCGTGGTGAAGCTTTCTTT. Translation: CASTPDRGEAFF. Supplemented by reference TRBV7-9 and TRBJ1-1, the full variable domain reads DTGVSQNPRHKITKRGQNVTFRCDPISEHNRLYWYRQTLGQGPEFLTYFQNEAQLEKSRLLSDRFSAERPKGSFSTLEIQRTEQGDSAMYLCASTPDRGEAFFGQGTRLTVV.

V usage is TRBV7-9 and J usage is TRBJ2-3, with D tentatively TRBD1 (5 bases). V dropped 3 bases and J dropped 4 bases, with 23 bases sitting between them. The CDR3 consists of 18 residues. Per the germline V gene, CDR1 is SEHNR and CDR2 is FQNEAQ (reference sequence). CDR3 amino acids: CASSFFHPPRVLPDTQYF. In DNA, the CDR3 is TGTGCCAGCAGCTTTTTCCACCCTCCCAGGGTGTTGCCAGATACGCAGTATTTT.

V usage is TRBV20-1 and J usage is TRBJ2-1; no reliable D call. Per the germline V gene, CDR1 is DFQATT and CDR2 is SNEGSKA (reference sequence). The CDR3 contains 12 residues. The ends were cut back, 3 bases at V and 8 bases at J, with 11 bases in the middle. The DNA for the CDR3 is TGCAGTGCTAGGCCAGGTTCCTATGAGCAGTTCTTC. Translating it yields CSARPGSYEQFF.

V gene TRBV20-1 combines with J gene TRBJ2-3; D possibly corresponds to TRBD2 (6 bases). CDR1 and CDR2 from the germline V gene are DFQATT and SNEGSKA (reference sequence). Trimming took off 6 bases at V and 2 bases at J, with 21 bases between the two ends. This CDR3 spans 16 amino acids. The CDR3 coding sequence is TGCAGTGCCCGAGGCTGGAGGGGAACCTCCACAGATACGCAGTATTTT. It is translated as CSARGWRGTSTDTQYF.

Only one count was recorded for this clonotype. With a much larger clone just one base away, this may be a read error. This rearrangement joins TRBV12-3 or TRBV12-4 to TRBJ2-1; 10 bases are a match to TRBD1. Trimming took 6 bases from V and 4 from J; bases not matched to a gene: 15. The CDR3 is made up of 18 amino acids. The CDR3 is CASRHTLTGGEEYNEQFF. The DNA for the CDR3 is TGTGCCAGCAGACACACCTTGACAGGGGGCGAAGAATACAATGAGCAGTTCTTC.

This CDR3 is CASSGGLAGDTQYF. Here the CDR3 DNA reads TGTGCCAGCAGTGGGGGACTAGCGGGGGATACGCAGTATTTT. The rearrangement uses TRBV27 and TRBJ2-3; 13 nucleotides match TRBD2. Unmatched junction bases numbered 2, after V lost 5 bases and J lost 6 bases. Germline CDR1 reads MNHEY; CDR2 reads SMNVEV (reference sequence). The CDR3 is 14 amino acids.